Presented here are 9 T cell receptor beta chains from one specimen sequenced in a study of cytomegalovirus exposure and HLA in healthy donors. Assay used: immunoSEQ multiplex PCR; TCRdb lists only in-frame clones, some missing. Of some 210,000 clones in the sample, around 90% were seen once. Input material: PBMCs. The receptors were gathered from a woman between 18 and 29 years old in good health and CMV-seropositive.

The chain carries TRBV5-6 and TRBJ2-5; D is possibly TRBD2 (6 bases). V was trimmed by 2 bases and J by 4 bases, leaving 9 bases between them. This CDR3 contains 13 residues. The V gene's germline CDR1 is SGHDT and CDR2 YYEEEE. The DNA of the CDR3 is TGTGCCAGCAGCTTAAGGGGACTAGAGACCCAGTACTTC. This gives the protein CASSLRGLETQYF.

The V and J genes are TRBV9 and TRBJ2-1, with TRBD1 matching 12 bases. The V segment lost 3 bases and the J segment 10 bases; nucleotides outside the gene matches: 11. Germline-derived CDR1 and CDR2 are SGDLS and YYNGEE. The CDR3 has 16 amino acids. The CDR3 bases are TGTGCCAGCAGCGCGCCTGGCGGGACAGGGGGCTTCGAGCAGTTCTTC. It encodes CASSAPGGTGGFEQFF.

The CDR3, as DNA: TGTGCCAGCAGCCCTGGGGGGGGGACTGAAGCTTTCTTT. It codes for CASSPGGGTEAFF. The J gene is TRBJ1-1, the V gene TRBV7-8, with D possibly matching TRBD1 (5 bases). Trimming took 5 bases from V and 5 from J, leaving 12 bases between them. CDR3 length: 13 residues. Germline V gene lookup returns CDR1 SGHVS and CDR2 FQNEAQ.

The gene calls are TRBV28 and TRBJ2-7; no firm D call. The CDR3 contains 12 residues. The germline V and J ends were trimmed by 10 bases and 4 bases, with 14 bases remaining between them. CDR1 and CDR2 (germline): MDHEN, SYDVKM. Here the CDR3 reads CATAYSDYEQYF. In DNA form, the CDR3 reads TGTGCCACCGCCTATTCCGATTACGAGCAGTACTTC.

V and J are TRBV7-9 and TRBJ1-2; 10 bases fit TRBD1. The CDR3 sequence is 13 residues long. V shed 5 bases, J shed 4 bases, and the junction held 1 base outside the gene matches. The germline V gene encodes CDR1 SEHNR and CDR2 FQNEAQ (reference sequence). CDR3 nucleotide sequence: TGTGCCAGCAGCCGGACAGGGGGCTATGGCTACACCTTC. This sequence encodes CASSRTGGYGYTF.

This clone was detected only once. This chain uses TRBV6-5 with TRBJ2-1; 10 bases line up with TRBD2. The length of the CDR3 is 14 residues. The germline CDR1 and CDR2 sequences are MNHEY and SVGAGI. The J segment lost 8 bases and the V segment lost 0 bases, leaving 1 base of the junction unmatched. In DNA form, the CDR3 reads TGTGCCAGCAGTTACTCCCTAGCGGGAGATGAGCAGTTCTTC. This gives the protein CASSYSLAGDEQFF.

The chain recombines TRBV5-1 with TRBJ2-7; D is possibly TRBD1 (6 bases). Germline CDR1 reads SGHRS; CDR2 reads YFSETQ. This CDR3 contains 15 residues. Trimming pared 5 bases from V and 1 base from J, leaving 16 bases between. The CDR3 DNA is TGCGCCAGCAGTCCTGACAGGCTCCCTTCCTACGAGCAGTACTTC. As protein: CASSPDRLPSYEQYF.

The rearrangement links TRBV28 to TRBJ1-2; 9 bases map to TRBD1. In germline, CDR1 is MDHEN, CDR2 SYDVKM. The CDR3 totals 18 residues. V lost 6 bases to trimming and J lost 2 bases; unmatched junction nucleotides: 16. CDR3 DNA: TGTGCCAGCAGCTTTTCAGGGACAGGGAGGTCTTGGAACTATGGCTACACCTTC. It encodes CASSFSGTGRSWNYGYTF.

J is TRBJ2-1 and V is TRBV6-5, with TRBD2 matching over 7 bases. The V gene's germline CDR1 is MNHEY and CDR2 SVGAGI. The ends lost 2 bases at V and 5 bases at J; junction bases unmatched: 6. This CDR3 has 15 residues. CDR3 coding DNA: TGTGCCAGCAGTTACGACCTACGGGGGGACAATGAGCAGTTCTTC. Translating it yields CASSYDLRGDNEQFF.